This paragraph reports one TCR beta chain. No antigen is known for it. The V gene lost 3 bases and the J gene lost 4 bases, with 10 bases spanning the gap. The CDR3 is 13 residues long. Germline CDR1 is SGHRS and CDR2 is YFSETQ. Using immunoSEQ multiplex PCR, the repertoire was profiled, and TCRdb retains in-frame clones only, with some absent. The sample has roughly 810,000 clones, 90% to 97% seen once. Positive CCR7 selection of CD45RO-negative cells yielded the naive CD8 cells, and terminally differentiated effector memory CD45RA+ cells were excluded. The source of the sample is a study of shared clonotypes between healthy human individuals. Study-level results: The study found approximately 5% of naive CD4 clonotypes shared across four donors.

The sample was naive CD8+ T cells sorted from blood. This chain links TRBV5-1 with TRBJ1-2; D is uncertain. The source is a man younger than 40 in good health. The CDR3 DNA follows: TGCGCCAGCAGCTCCAGCTCCGGCTATGGCTACACCTTC. Its translation: CASSSSSGYGYTF. Based on the CDR3 plus reference TRBV5-1 and TRBJ1-2, the full variable domain is KAGVTQTPRYLIKTRGQQVTLSCSPISGHRSVSWYQQTPGQGLQFLFEYFSETQRNKGNFPGRFSGRQFSNSRSEMNVSTLELGDSALYLCASSSSSGYGYTFGSGTRLTVV.